Listed here are 29 T cell receptor beta chains from one sample, sequenced in a study of blood T cell repertoires in COVID-19. The protocol was immunoSEQ multiplex PCR, while the TCRdb copy is restricted to in-frame clones and leaves out a portion. The table lists roughly 50,000 clones, about four fifths of them singletons. The specimen was peripheral blood. These receptors all stem from a woman aged 55-70 years with acute or convalescent COVID-19.

The chain uses TRBV24-1 and TRBJ2-3; 8 bases map to TRBD2. Germline CDR1 KGHDR, CDR2 SFDVKD. This CDR3 contains 14 residues. V trimming: 8 bases; J trimming: 3 bases; junction bases outside the gene matches: 6. This CDR3 is CATMGAGGTDTQYF. The CDR3 DNA follows: TGTGCCACCATGGGGGCGGGAGGTACAGATACGCAGTATTTT.

This chain connects TRBV3-1 (or the pseudogene TRBV3-2) to TRBJ2-5; D might be TRBD1 (6 bases). V was shortened by 1 base and J by 6 bases, with 9 bases between the two germline ends. Germline V CDR1 and CDR2: LGHDT, YNNKEL (reference sequence). CDR3 length equals 13 residues. The CDR3, as DNA: TGTGCCAGCAGCCAAGCGGGACAAAAGACCCAGTACTTC. As protein: CASSQAGQKTQYF.

This chain links TRBV6-1 with TRBJ2-7; 9 nucleotides align to TRBD1. Germline CDR1 reads MNHNS; CDR2 reads SASEGT. Trimming cost V 1 base and J 6 bases; bases outside gene matches: 7. CDR3 length: 15 amino acids. The CDR3 sequence is CASSEEGQGGREQYF. In DNA form, the CDR3 reads TGTGCCAGCAGTGAAGAGGGACAGGGTGGCCGCGAGCAGTACTTC.

This rearrangement joins TRBV5-8 to TRBJ1-2; D not resolved. CDR3 length equals 15 residues. CDR1 is SGHTS and CDR2 is YDEGEE in the germline V gene. V lost 4 bases, J lost 4 bases, and 17 bases lay in between. The CDR3 reads CASSKNDGFSYGYTF. The DNA of the CDR3 is TGTGCCAGCAGCAAAAATGACGGGTTTAGCTATGGCTACACCTTC.

The J gene is TRBJ2-3, the V gene TRBV11-2, with 9 bases identical to TRBD1. CDR1 and CDR2 from the germline V gene are SGHAT and FQNNGV. The CDR3 runs to 16 residues. Trimming removed 5 bases from V and 3 bases from J; junction bases left unmatched: 9. CDR3 bases: TGTGCCAGCAGCGGCCAACAGGGGGCGAGGACAGATACGCAGTATTTT. Protein: CASSGQQGARTDTQYF.

A single count supports this clone. One end of the junction does not line up with germline, which may come from a read error. The gene calls are TRBV27 and TRBJ1-2; D uncertain. The germline V gene encodes CDR1 MNHEY and CDR2 SMNVEV (reference sequence). The CDR3 contains 15 residues. CDR3 nucleotides: TGTGCCAGCAGTTTTCTAGGCCAGATCAGCTATGGCTGCACCTTC. Translating it yields CASSFLGQISYGCTF.

The rearrangement joins TRBV10-2 to TRBJ1-2, with D unclear. Trimming removed 7 bases from V and 5 bases from J, with 11 bases in between. Germline CDR1 is WSHSY and CDR2 is SAAADI. This CDR3 region has 12 residues. CDR3 region: CASKKDKYGYTF. The CDR3 DNA reads TGCGCCAGCAAAAAAGACAAATATGGCTACACCTTC.

This rearrangement joins TRBV27 to TRBJ2-7, with D hard to call. CDR3 length equals 13 residues. V shed 3 bases and J shed 0 bases, with 6 bases lying between them. Germline CDR1 and CDR2: MNHEY and SMNVEV (reference sequence). The chain's CDR3 is CASSFRYSYEQYF. CDR3 in DNA: TGTGCCAGCAGTTTTAGATACTCCTACGAGCAGTACTTC.

This rearrangement joins TRBV28 to TRBJ1-5; D possibly corresponds to TRBD1 (5 bases). V gave up 10 bases and J gave up 2 bases, with 18 bases separating them. Germline V gives CDR1 MDHEN, CDR2 SYDVKM. The CDR3 is 15 residues long. The CDR3 region is CAIKAGGGGNQPQHF. CDR3 DNA sequence: TGTGCCATAAAGGCGGGGGGTGGGGGCAATCAGCCCCAGCATTTT. Full variable domain (missing parts from reference TRBV28 and TRBJ1-5): DVKVTQSSRYLVKRTGEKVFLECVQDMDHENMFWYRQDPGLGLRLIYFSYDVKMKEKGDIPEGYSVSREKKERFSLILESASTNQTSMYLCAIKAGGGGNQPQHFGDGTRLSIL.

The J gene is TRBJ1-1, the V gene TRBV4-1, with D perhaps matching TRBD1 (6 bases). The CDR3 has 14 amino acids. The V gene's germline CDR1 is MGHRA and CDR2 YSYEKL. The V and J ends lost 4 bases and 1 base respectively, with 10 bases between them. CDR3 in DNA: TGCGCCAGCAGCCGAGGCAGGGGGAACACTGAAGCTTTCTTT. Amino acid sequence: CASSRGRGNTEAFF.

J is TRBJ1-6 and V is TRBV10-3; D remains unclear. Germline V gene data show CDR1 as ENHRY and CDR2 as SYGVKD. The V end was cut by 2 bases, the J end by 7 bases, with 6 bases between. The CDR3 length is 13 residues. The CDR3 protein is CAISEGQNSPLHF. The CDR3 nucleotides are TGTGCCATCAGTGAGGGCCAAAATTCACCCCTCCACTTT.

This clone has a single count. The chain joins TRBV5-1 to TRBJ2-7, with 8 bases that match TRBD1. Germline assignment: CDR1 SGHRS and CDR2 YFSETQ. The CDR3 contains 14 residues. V trimming: 0 bases; J trimming: 5 bases; junction bases outside the gene matches: 4. Here the CDR3 DNA reads TGCGCCAGCAGCTTGGGACAGGGGTCAAACGAGCAGTACTTC. It codes for CASSLGQGSNEQYF.

This clone was recorded once. The chain recombines TRBV4-2 with TRBJ1-3; possible D gene TRBD1, 5 bases. The germline gives CDR1 LGHNA, CDR2 YNFKEQ. V was clipped by 3 bases and J by 0 bases, with 12 bases between them. The CDR3 runs 16 residues. DNA of the CDR3: TGTGCCAGCAGCCAGGGGGTTAGCGGCTCTGGAAACACCATATATTTT. It codes for CASSQGVSGSGNTIYF.

The chain has TRBV7-8 and TRBJ1-1; TRBD1 agrees at 7 bases. V was clipped by 1 base and J by 1 base; unmatched bases: 3. The germline gives CDR1 SGHVS, CDR2 FQNEAQ. The CDR3 spans 15 residues. The CDR3 region has the DNA TGTGCCAGCAGCTTAGTAAGGACAGGGAACACTGAAGCTTTCTTT. Its protein is CASSLVRTGNTEAFF. Together with reference TRBV7-8 and TRBJ1-1, the CDR3 gives the full variable domain: GAGVSQSPRYKVAKRGQDVALRCDPISGHVSLFWYQQALGQGPEFLTYFQNEAQLDKSGLPSDRFFAERPEGSVSTLKIQRTQQEDSAVYLCASSLVRTGNTEAFFGQGTRLTVV.

The rearrangement joins TRBV7-2 to TRBJ1-5, with a weak D call TRBD1 (6 bases). The CDR3 has 16 residues. Trimming pared 5 bases from V and 1 base from J, leaving 15 bases between. Per germline, CDR1 SGHTA and CDR2 FQGNSA. For the CDR3, the DNA is TGTGCCAGCAGCGTGGGGGCGGGGGAAAGCAATCAGCCCCAGCATTTT. It translates to CASSVGAGESNQPQHF. The variable domain in full, completed from reference TRBV7-2 and TRBJ1-5, reads GAGVSQSPSNKVTEKGKDVELRCDPISGHTALYWYRQSLGQGLEFLIYFQGNSAPDKSGLPSDRFSAERTGGSVSTLTIQRTQQEDSAVYLCASSVGAGESNQPQHFGDGTRLSIL.

This chain connects TRBV27 to TRBJ2-7; TRBD2 agrees at 8 bases. Germline CDR1 reads MNHEY; CDR2 reads SMNVEV (reference sequence). This CDR3 region has 16 residues. Trimming cost V 0 bases and J 2 bases; bases outside gene matches: 6. DNA for the CDR3: TGTGCCAGCAGTTTATCCCCGAGTAGCGGGGCCTACGAGCAGTACTTC. This gives the protein CASSLSPSSGAYEQYF.

The CDR3 reads CASSYQHPNSNQPQHF. The CDR3, as DNA: TGTGCCAGCAGTTACCAACACCCAAATAGCAATCAGCCCCAGCATTTT. The chain couples TRBV6-5 to TRBJ1-5; unclear D gene. Per the germline V gene, CDR1 is MNHEY and CDR2 is SVGAGI. The CDR3 runs 16 residues. V lost 2 bases and J lost 0, with 11 bases in between.

The genes are TRBV3-1 (or the pseudogene TRBV3-2) and TRBJ1-1; D is unresolved. The V and J ends lost 4 bases and 5 bases respectively, with 11 bases between them. Per germline, CDR1 LGHDT and CDR2 YNNKEL (reference sequence). CDR3 length: 13 residues. The CDR3, as DNA: TGTGCCAGCAGCCCTCTGGGAGGAACTGAAGCTTTCTTT. Protein product: CASSPLGGTEAFF.

This chain joins TRBV5-4 and TRBJ2-5, with 7 bases that match TRBD2. This CDR3 has 14 amino acids. The V gene's germline CDR1 is SGHNT and CDR2 YYREEE (reference sequence). J was trimmed by 5 bases and V by 0 bases; bases with no gene match: 4. CDR3 in amino acids: CASSLAGGGETQYF. The CDR3 DNA reads as TGTGCCAGCAGCTTGGCGGGGGGAGGTGAGACCCAGTACTTC.

This chain links TRBV28 with TRBJ1-4; D perhaps matches TRBD1 (5 bases). The CDR3 has 18 amino acids. Germline values: CDR1 MDHEN, CDR2 SYDVKM. V lost 1 base to trimming and J lost 8 bases, with 23 bases between them. DNA for the CDR3: TGTGCCAGCAGTTTATCCTCAGGGCAAGGAACTAATGAAGAAAAACTGTTTTTT. This codes for CASSLSSGQGTNEEKLFF.

The CDR3 coding sequence is TGTGCCAGTAGTATTACAGGGTATGAGACCCAGTACTTC. This encodes CASSITGYETQYF. The chain joins TRBV19 to TRBJ2-5, with D perhaps TRBD1 (6 bases). Germline CDR1 LNHDA, CDR2 SQIVND (reference sequence). The CDR3 contains 13 residues. Trimming cost V 3 bases and J 5 bases, with 10 bases left between them.

The gene calls are TRBV10-1 and TRBJ1-2; D call uncertain. CDR3 length equals 13 residues. In germline, CDR1 is WNHNN, CDR2 SYGVQD (reference sequence). V lost 3 bases, J lost 0 bases, and 5 bases lay in between. CDR3 DNA: TGCGCCAGCAGTGACAGTACTAACTATGGCTACACCTTC. Protein: CASSDSTNYGYTF.

This chain connects TRBV19 to TRBJ1-4, with 7 bases aligning to TRBD1. Germline trimming cut 4 bases from V and 5 bases from J; bases unmatched to any gene: 7. Per the germline V gene, CDR1 is LNHDA and CDR2 is SQIVND (reference sequence). There are 15 residues in the CDR3. The CDR3 region is CASSTEDRPNEKLFF. CDR3 sequence (DNA): TGTGCCAGTAGTACCGAGGACAGGCCCAATGAAAAACTGTTTTTT.

The gene calls are TRBV10-3 and TRBJ1-4; 9 positions match TRBD1. CDR3 length equals 16 residues. The V gene end was trimmed by 2 bases and the J gene end by 5 bases; junction bases not matched to a gene: 6. Germline CDR1 reads ENHRY; CDR2 reads SYGVKD. CDR3 residues: CAISEAPGTGNEKLFF. For the CDR3, the DNA is TGTGCCATCAGTGAGGCACCCGGGACAGGGAATGAAAAACTGTTTTTT.

The chain recombines TRBV9 with TRBJ2-2, with TRBD1 matching 9 bases. CDR1 and CDR2 (germline): SGDLS, YYNGEE. CDR3 length equals 18 residues. Losses at the gene ends were 4 bases for V and 3 bases for J; bases not matched to a gene: 13. CDR3 DNA sequence: TGTGCCAGCAGCACTCGGAAGGGGGACAGGGCCCACACCGGGGAGCTGTTTTTT. Translated: CASSTRKGDRAHTGELFF.

This clone has just one count. V usage is TRBV27 and J usage is TRBJ2-7; TRBD1 might be the D (5 bases). CDR3 length: 15 residues. The ends were cut back, 6 bases at V and 4 bases at J, with 19 bases in the middle. The germline CDR1 and CDR2 sequences are MNHEY and SMNVEV (reference sequence). CDR3 region: CASRPDSSTRYEQYF. CDR3 nucleotide sequence: TGTGCCAGCAGACCTGACAGCTCCACTCGATACGAGCAGTACTTC.

The J gene is TRBJ1-6, the V gene TRBV4-1, with 9 bases matching TRBD1. CDR3 length: 15 amino acids. Germline CDR1 reads MGHRA; CDR2 reads YSYEKL. J was trimmed by 10 bases and V by 3 bases; bases with no gene match: 7. CDR3 region: CASSQPGQGRSPLHF. In DNA form, the CDR3 reads TGCGCCAGCAGCCAGCCGGGACAGGGACGCTCACCCCTCCACTTT.

The chain links TRBV2 to TRBJ2-7, with a tentative D call TRBD1 (7 bases). The CDR3 totals 13 residues. V was cut by 7 bases and J by 6 bases, with 16 bases left in between. The germline gives CDR1 SNHLY, CDR2 FYNNEI. In DNA form, the CDR3 reads TGTGCCAGCACCGCGGGACAGCATCTCGAGCAGTACTTC. It translates to CASTAGQHLEQYF.

The V gene is TRBV6-5, the J gene TRBJ2-2; 7 nucleotides align to TRBD1. The germline V gene has CDR1 MNHEY and CDR2 SVGAGI. The junction had 1 base not matched to a gene; V was cut back by 6 bases and J by 6 bases. This CDR3 is 12 amino acids long. CDR3 nucleotide sequence: TGTGCCAGCAGCCAGGGGGCCGGGGAGCTGTTTTTT. Translation: CASSQGAGELFF.